What follows are 19 T cell receptor beta chains derived from one specimen sequenced in a study of T cells in tuberculosis. Generated by immunoSEQ multiplex PCR, the TCRdb table keeps only in-frame clones and is missing some. The data show tens of thousands of clones, under 85% seen once. As for time point: new active TB diagnosis, blood taken before or within 7 days of starting treatment. Sequencing was performed on PBMCs, taken at tuberculosis diagnosis. Receptors originate from an adult with tuberculosis.

This rearrangement joins TRBV6-6 to TRBJ2-7; 7 positions match TRBD1. The V gene's germline CDR1 is MNHNY and CDR2 SVGAGI (reference sequence). The CDR3 length is 15 residues. V shed 6 bases and J 1 base; nucleotides not matched to a gene: 9. The CDR3 region is CASRFLSGQSYEQYF. In DNA form, the CDR3 reads TGTGCCAGCAGATTCCTGTCGGGACAGTCCTACGAGCAGTACTTC.

The genes are TRBV5-4 and TRBJ2-2; 8 positions match TRBD2. Germline V gene sequence: CDR1 SGHNT, CDR2 YYREEE (reference sequence). J lost 1 base, V lost 4 bases, and 9 bases had no gene match. The CDR3 spans 17 residues. The CDR3 loop is CASSAPPLAGNTGELFF. The CDR3 DNA sequence: TGTGCCAGCAGCGCGCCACCTCTAGCGGGGAACACCGGGGAGCTGTTTTTT. The variable domain in full, with the rest retrieved from reference TRBV5-4 and TRBJ2-2, is ETGVTQSPTHLIKTRGQQVTLRCSSQSGHNTVSWYQQALGQGPQFIFQYYREEENGRGNFPPRFSGLQFPNYSSELNVNALELDDSALYLCASSAPPLAGNTGELFFGEGSRLTVL.

The chain recombines TRBV19 with TRBJ2-2; 9 bases are a match to TRBD2. Germline-derived CDR1 and CDR2 are LNHDA and SQIVND (reference sequence). There are 14 residues in the CDR3. Trimming removed 7 bases from V and 6 bases from J; junction bases left unmatched: 6. CDR3 loop: CASKWTSVPGELFF. For the CDR3, the DNA is TGTGCCAGTAAATGGACTAGCGTTCCCGGGGAGCTGTTTTTT.

V usage is TRBV6-6 and J usage is TRBJ2-2, with 7 bases fitting TRBD1. The J segment lost 4 bases and the V segment lost 10 bases, leaving 3 bases of the junction unmatched. This CDR3 has 12 amino acids. CDR1 and CDR2 (germline): MNHNY, SVGAGI (reference sequence). The CDR3 DNA reads as TGTGCCATACAGGGGACCACCGGGGAGCTGTTTTTT. It specifies CAIQGTTGELFF.

This clone was seen only once. This chain connects TRBV6-5 to TRBJ1-5; possible D gene TRBD1, 5 bases. The CDR3 consists of 13 residues. CDR1 is MNHEY, CDR2 SVGAGI, per germline. Between the trimmed V and J ends, which lost 8 bases and 3 bases, there was a span of 11 bases. CDR3 sequence: CASLQAYNQPQHF. CDR3 bases: TGTGCCAGCCTACAGGCCTACAATCAGCCCCAGCATTTT.

The genes are TRBV28 and TRBJ1-2; 7 nucleotides agree with TRBD1. Germline loops: CDR1 MDHEN, CDR2 SYDVKM. V was clipped by 2 bases and J by 8 bases; unmatched bases: 11. This CDR3 comprises 15 residues. Here the CDR3 DNA reads TGTGCCAGCAGTTTAATCGACAGGGAAAGAAGGGGCTACACCTTC. The encoded protein is CASSLIDRERRGYTF.

CDR3 loop: CASSSGQGYTGELFF. CDR3 bases: TGTGCCAGCAGCTCGGGACAGGGTTACACCGGGGAGCTGTTTTTT. This chain joins TRBV27 and TRBJ2-2; 9 positions match TRBD1. J lost 3 bases, V lost 6 bases, and 5 bases had no gene match. Germline V lookup: CDR1 MNHEY, CDR2 SMNVEV (reference sequence). The CDR3 runs 15 residues.

This chain uses TRBV2 with TRBJ1-1, with 7 bases that match TRBD1. Germline V lookup: CDR1 SNHLY, CDR2 FYNNEI. This CDR3 has 12 residues. Trimming took 5 bases from V and 6 from J; bases not matched to a gene: 3. DNA for the CDR3: TGTGCCAGCAGTCCCGGGACAGCTGAAGCTTTCTTT. It specifies CASSPGTAEAFF.

The chain links TRBV18 to TRBJ2-7, with D possibly being TRBD2 (6 bases). CDR1 KGHSH and CDR2 LQKENI come from the germline V gene. The CDR3 is 15 residues long. V gave up 1 base and J gave up 3 bases, with 13 bases separating them. The CDR3 sequence: CASSPLRTGDYEQYF. The DNA of the CDR3 is TGTGCCAGCTCACCACTGCGGACGGGAGACTACGAGCAGTACTTC.

CDR3 sequence: CASSTSGTSGPGAEQFF. CDR3 nucleotides: TGTGCCAGCAGCACCTCCGGGACTAGCGGGCCTGGGGCTGAGCAGTTCTTC. This rearrangement joins TRBV9 to TRBJ2-1, with TRBD2 identical over 12 bases. The CDR3 is 17 residues long. V trimming: 4 bases; J trimming: 9 bases; junction bases outside the gene matches: 14. Germline-derived CDR1 and CDR2 are SGDLS and YYNGEE.

The chain joins TRBV5-6 to TRBJ2-7, with TRBD1 identical over 7 bases. Germline-derived CDR1 and CDR2 are SGHDT and YYEEEE. V shed 2 bases and J 3 bases; nucleotides not matched to a gene: 8. This CDR3 has 15 residues. The CDR3, as DNA: TGTGCCAGCAGCTTTATCCCGGGACAGCTCTACGAGCAGTACTTC. Amino acid sequence: CASSFIPGQLYEQYF.

The chain employs TRBV7-8 and TRBJ2-2, with D possibly TRBD1 on 6 matching bases. The germline V gene has CDR1 SGHVS and CDR2 FQNEAQ. V dropped 0 bases and J dropped 4 bases, with 18 bases sitting between them. The CDR3 length is 18 residues. As DNA, the CDR3 is TGTGCCAGCAGCTTAGCGTCGGGACATCGGACCATCACCGGGGAGCTGTTTTTT. This codes for CASSLASGHRTITGELFF.

V and J are TRBV19 and TRBJ1-1; 9 nucleotides line up with TRBD1. The germline V gene encodes CDR1 LNHDA and CDR2 SQIVND (reference sequence). The CDR3 contains 14 residues. The ends lost 7 bases at V and 5 bases at J; junction bases unmatched: 8. CDR3 residues: CASIFGTGRTEAFF. CDR3 coding DNA: TGTGCCAGTATTTTCGGGACAGGGAGGACTGAAGCTTTCTTT.

The rearrangement joins TRBV30 to TRBJ1-6, with D tentatively TRBD1 (5 bases). There are 14 residues in the CDR3. Trimming removed 6 bases at V and 9 bases at J, with 18 bases between. CDR1 GTSNPN and CDR2 SVGIG come from the germline V gene (reference sequence). The CDR3 sequence: CACQETGGGSPLHF. The DNA for the CDR3 is TGTGCCTGCCAAGAGACCGGGGGTGGTTCACCCCTCCACTTT. The variable domain in full, completed from reference TRBV30 and TRBJ1-6, reads SQTIHQWPATLVQPVGSPLSLECTVEGTSNPNLYWYRQAAGRGLQLLFYSVGIGQISSEVPQNLSASRPQDRQFILSSKKLLLSDSGFYLCACQETGGGSPLHFGNGTRLTVT.

The chain combines TRBV4-1 with TRBJ2-7; D remains unclear. Between the trimmed V and J ends, which lost 1 base and 5 bases, there was a span of 9 bases. Germline CDR1 and CDR2: MGHRA and YSYEKL. The CDR3 runs to 13 residues. CDR3 region: CASSQAGRDEQYF. CDR3 DNA: TGCGCCAGCAGCCAAGCCGGTCGGGACGAGCAGTACTTC.

The chain recombines TRBV6-1 with TRBJ2-2; TRBD1 aligns across 9 bases. Looked up from germline, CDR1 is MNHNS and CDR2 is SASEGT. This CDR3 contains 17 residues. After removal of 2 bases from V and 7 bases from J, the junction contained 11 bases not matched to a gene. CDR3 region: CASSERPGTGIVGELFF. DNA of the CDR3: TGTGCCAGCAGTGAAAGGCCCGGGACAGGGATCGTCGGGGAGCTGTTTTTT.

This rearrangement joins TRBV29-1 to TRBJ1-1; D unresolved. CDR3 length: 13 residues. CDR1 and CDR2 from the germline V gene are SQVTM and ANQGSEA. The V gene lost 4 bases and the J gene lost 4 bases, with 13 bases spanning the gap. CDR3 in DNA: TGCAGCGTTGTGGCAGGCTCCACCACTGAAGCTTTCTTT. As protein: CSVVAGSTTEAFF.

This clone was observed a handful of times. The V gene is TRBV11-2, the J gene TRBJ2-7, with D tentatively TRBD1 (6 bases). The V gene lost 7 bases and the J gene lost 7 bases, with 14 bases spanning the gap. Per the germline V gene, CDR1 is SGHAT and CDR2 is FQNNGV. The CDR3 totals 12 residues. DNA for the CDR3: TGTGCCAGCACGCTACAGGGCTTGGAGCAGTACTTC. The encoded protein is CASTLQGLEQYF.

In DNA, the CDR3 is TGTGCCAGCAGCTTGGTAGGGGGCCCCAACACCGGGGAGCTGTTTTTT. Its translation is CASSLVGGPNTGELFF. The chain couples TRBV5-6 to TRBJ2-2; the match to TRBD1 covers 7 bases. Germline CDR1 and CDR2: SGHDT and YYEEEE. The CDR3 extends over 16 amino acids. V shed 0 bases and J 2 bases; nucleotides not matched to a gene: 4.